Sequencing of this T cell receptor (beta chain) was carried out in a study of early T cells in non-severe SARS-CoV-2 infection. Study details: The study sequenced bulk RNA from unsorted whole blood, with chains unpaired.

In germline, CDR1 is MNHNY, CDR2 SVGAGI (reference sequence). This CDR3 is built from 14 residues. Trimming removed 6 bases from V and 4 bases from J; junction bases left unmatched: 6. Whole-study results and caveats: A preference for anti-spike CD8 responses marked VDJdb matching, which missed private and CD4 specificities.

This clonotype has ten or more counts. What it recognizes is unknown. Individually, cDNA molecules had unique molecular identifiers attached to them. TCRdb analysed the 5' RACE reads with MiXCR anew, one entry per CDR3 protein. The top ten clones hold more than 7% of a sample with 20,000 to 25,000 distinct CDR3 sequences, approximately 5% of them seen once. J is TRBJ1-1 and V is TRBV6-6, with 9 bases fitting TRBD1. The TCR originated in an adult who was a healthcare worker with PCR-confirmed SARS-CoV-2 infection or an uninfected control (not recorded which). The sample comprised whole blood. The CDR3: CASRVQGAGTEAFF. CDR3 coding DNA: TGTGCCAGCAGAGTACAGGGGGCCGGCACTGAAGCTTTCTTT.